One and the same sample provided the 25 T cell receptor beta chains below, sequenced in a study of T cells in Graves' hyperthyroidism and ophthalmopathy. It was RNA transcripts that yielded the amplified TCR beta CDR3 regions. The HTBI primer set drove a first-round RT-PCR of the TCR CDR3. TCRdb redid the calling of the multiplex PCR reads with MiXCR, one entry per CDR3 protein. In the table there are roughly 530,000 distinct CDR3 sequences, approximately 17% of which are singletons. Sequencing input: blood. These receptors were collected from a woman in her late teens or twenties with Graves' ophthalmopathy.

This clonotype showed up many times. The chain couples TRBV27 to TRBJ2-7; 9 bases map to TRBD2. Germline V CDR1 and CDR2: MNHEY, SMNVEV (reference sequence). V shed 2 bases and J 0 bases; nucleotides not matched to a gene: 2. The CDR3 has 15 residues. The CDR3 region has the DNA TGTGCCAGCAGTTTAGCGGGAGGGGTCTCCTACGAGCAGTACTTC. Its translation is CASSLAGGVSYEQYF.

This clonotype was seen many times. The chain joins TRBV9 to TRBJ2-1; 14 nucleotides match TRBD2. Unmatched junction bases numbered 5, after V lost 3 bases and J lost 3 bases. The CDR3 consists of 17 residues. Germline values: CDR1 SGDLS, CDR2 YYNGEE. The CDR3 DNA reads TGTGCCAGCAGCGCCGGGACTAGCGGGAGTGGCTACAATGAGCAGTTCTTC. The encoded protein is CASSAGTSGSGYNEQFF.

This clonotype occurred a few times. The chain recombines TRBV28 with TRBJ1-4; D unclear. V was clipped by 10 bases and J by 7 bases, with 7 bases between them. CDR3 size: 10 residues. The germline gives CDR1 MDHEN, CDR2 SYDVKM. The CDR3 DNA reads TGTGCCACTACTGGTGAAAAACTGTTTTTT. Translating gives CATTGEKLFF. Full variable domain (missing parts from reference TRBV28 and TRBJ1-4): DVKVTQSSRYLVKRTGEKVFLECVQDMDHENMFWYRQDPGLGLRLIYFSYDVKMKEKGDIPEGYSVSREKKERFSLILESASTNQTSMYLCATTGEKLFFGSGTQLSVL.

The sample holds many counts of this clonotype. The chain is built from TRBV6-1 and TRBJ1-2; 7 bases are shared with TRBD1. The V segment lost 4 bases and the J segment 4 bases; nucleotides outside the gene matches: 12. The CDR3 is 16 residues long. Looked up from germline, CDR1 is MNHNS and CDR2 is SASEGT. In DNA, the CDR3 is TGTGCCAGCAGTGCCGGGGGACAGTCACTCCCCTATGGCTACACCTTC. Translation gives CASSAGGQSLPYGYTF.

This clonotype was counted a few times. The chain has TRBV19 and TRBJ1-5; possible D gene TRBD1, 5 bases. The V gene's germline CDR1 is LNHDA and CDR2 SQIVND (reference sequence). Between the trimmed V and J ends, which lost 7 bases and 2 bases, there was a span of 12 bases. This CDR3 is 14 amino acids long. The DNA for the CDR3 is TGTGCCAGTATGGAAGGGGTAGGCAATCAGCCCCAGCATTTT. This gives the protein CASMEGVGNQPQHF.

This clonotype was detected ten times or more. The chain has TRBV30 and TRBJ1-2; D possibly corresponds to TRBD1 (5 bases). This CDR3 has 14 residues. V was cut by 5 bases and J by 0 bases, with 13 bases left in between. Germline lookup yields CDR1 GTSNPN and CDR2 SVGIG (reference sequence). CDR3 sequence reads: CAWGRGTTNYGYTF. The CDR3 bases are TGTGCCTGGGGTCGGGGGACTACTAACTATGGCTACACCTTC.

The chain employs TRBV11-2 and TRBJ2-2; 9 bases match TRBD2. Germline-derived CDR1 and CDR2 are SGHAT and FQNNGV. J gave up 3 bases and V 5 bases, and 4 bases lay outside the gene matches. CDR3 length equals 15 residues. In DNA form, the CDR3 reads TGTGCCAGCAGCAGGACTAGCGAGTACACCGGGGAGCTGTTTTTT. This encodes CASSRTSEYTGELFF.

This clonotype has ten or more counts. The genes are TRBV27 and TRBJ1-2; D remains unclear. Per germline, CDR1 MNHEY and CDR2 SMNVEV (reference sequence). CDR3 length: 18 residues. V was shortened by 0 bases and J by 5 bases, with 22 bases between the two germline ends. The CDR3 DNA is TGTGCCAGCAGTTTATCAGGTGGTTATGAGGGAACACCTTATGGCTACACCTTC. Translation: CASSLSGGYEGTPYGYTF.

This clonotype was counted a few times. The chain links TRBV29-1 to TRBJ1-1, with no clear D. The V end was cut by 0 bases, the J end by 6 bases, with 11 bases between. The CDR3 spans 13 residues. The germline CDR1 and CDR2 sequences are SQVTM and ANQGSEA. In nucleotides, the CDR3 is TGCAGCGTTGAAGATGGATACAGTCCTGAAGCTTTCTTT. Its translation is CSVEDGYSPEAFF. The entire variable domain, with the rest obtained from reference TRBV29-1 and TRBJ1-1, is as follows: SAVISQKPSRDICQRGTSLTIQCQVDSQVTMMFWYRQQPGQSLTLIATANQGSEATYESGFVIDKFPISRPNLTFSTLTVSNMSPEDSSIYLCSVEDGYSPEAFFGQGTRLTVV.

This clonotype was recorded at least ten times. The V call is TRBV6-2 or TRBV6-3, the J call TRBJ2-1; TRBD2 matches 7 bases. V lost 1 base and J lost 0; bases outside the gene matches: 6. Germline V CDR1 and CDR2: MNHEY, SVGEGT. This CDR3 comprises 17 residues. The CDR3 DNA follows: TGTGCCAGCAGTTACTTTCCGGGGGGAAGCTCCTACAATGAGCAGTTCTTC. Its translation: CASSYFPGGSSYNEQFF.

This clonotype was counted only a few times. The chain has TRBV5-1 and TRBJ2-7; the D gene could be TRBD1 or TRBD2 (5 bases each). Germline V gene data show CDR1 as SGHRS and CDR2 as YFSETQ. Trimming cost V 0 bases and J 5 bases, with 12 bases left between them. The length of the CDR3 is 14 residues. The CDR3 nucleotides are TGCGCCAGCAGCTTGGTGGGGACGGGCGACGAGCAGTACTTC. Translating gives CASSLVGTGDEQYF.

This clonotype was observed many times. V is TRBV18 and J is TRBJ2-1; D remains unclear. Trimming took off 8 bases at V and 3 bases at J, with 14 bases between the two ends. The CDR3 loop spans 14 amino acids. Germline V gives CDR1 KGHSH, CDR2 LQKENI. This chain's CDR3 is CASPNALNYNEQFF. CDR3 nucleotide sequence: TGTGCCAGCCCAAACGCCCTTAACTACAATGAGCAGTTCTTC. The full variable domain, in which reference TRBV18 and TRBJ2-1 provide the parts outside the CDR3, is NAGVMQNPRHLVRRRGQEARLRCSPMKGHSHVYWYRQLPEEGLKFMVYLQKENIIDESGMPKERFSAEFPKEGPSILRIQQVVRGDSAAYFCASPNALNYNEQFFGPGTRLTVL.

This clonotype was seen many times. The rearrangement uses TRBV29-1 and TRBJ1-2, with D possibly TRBD1 on 5 matching bases. CDR1 and CDR2 from the germline V gene are SQVTM and ANQGSEA. This CDR3 comprises 15 residues. V was cut by 3 bases and J by 0 bases, with 14 bases left in between. The CDR3 region has the DNA TGCAGCGTTGAGCTGGCGGGGCCCACTAACTATGGCTACACCTTC. Protein: CSVELAGPTNYGYTF.

The rearrangement links TRBV28 to TRBJ1-4, with 9 nucleotides matching TRBD1. Germline CDR1 MDHEN, CDR2 SYDVKM. V trimming: 6 bases; J trimming: 7 bases; junction bases outside the gene matches: 9. CDR3 length equals 15 residues. CDR3 amino acids: CASRSPGTGLEKLFF. The CDR3 bases are TGTGCCAGCAGATCCCCCGGGACAGGGCTTGAAAAACTGTTTTTT.

The CDR3 sequence: CASSRLEGANVLTF. CDR3 DNA sequence: TGTGCCAGCAGTCGGCTGGAAGGGGCCAACGTCCTGACTTTC. The rearrangement joins TRBV28 to TRBJ2-6; no clear D gene. V lost 5 bases and J 4 bases, leaving 9 bases between the germline ends. Germline CDR1 reads MDHEN; CDR2 reads SYDVKM. The CDR3 spans 14 residues.

This clonotype has just a few counts. The rearrangement uses TRBV7-8 and TRBJ2-7; 10 bases match TRBD1. Germline V gene sequence: CDR1 SGHVS, CDR2 FQNEAQ. The CDR3 is 14 amino acids. The V gene end was trimmed by 3 bases and the J gene end by 3 bases; junction bases not matched to a gene: 2. For the CDR3, the DNA is TGTGCCAGCAGCTTCCGGGACAGGGGCTACGAGCAGTACTTC. Translating gives CASSFRDRGYEQYF.

The V and J genes are TRBV3-1 and TRBJ2-2; maybe TRBD1 (5 bases). The germline V gene has CDR1 LGHDT and CDR2 YNNKEL (reference sequence). V was shortened by 1 base and J by 5 bases, with 8 bases between the two germline ends. This CDR3 is built from 14 residues. CDR3 coding DNA: TGTGCCAGCAGCCAAGCCAGGGTTACCGGGGAGCTGTTTTTT. This sequence encodes CASSQARVTGELFF.

The table lists this clonotype with many counts. This chain connects TRBV13 to TRBJ2-7; 8 bases are shared with TRBD1. V lost 0 bases, J lost 7 bases, and 8 bases stayed unmatched. Germline V gene sequence: CDR1 PRHDT, CDR2 FYEKMQ (reference sequence). The CDR3 has 15 residues. The CDR3 sequence is CASSLGDQGAREQYF. For the CDR3, the DNA is TGTGCCAGCAGCTTAGGAGATCAGGGGGCGCGTGAGCAGTACTTC.

This clonotype appeared many times. The chain has TRBV28 and TRBJ1-6; no clear D gene. CDR3 size: 15 residues. V was trimmed by 5 bases and J by 7 bases, leaving 15 bases between them. Per the germline V gene, CDR1 is MDHEN and CDR2 is SYDVKM. The CDR3 nucleotides are TGTGCCAGCAGTCCGCCGACAACTGGAAATTCACCCCTCCACTTT. Amino acid sequence: CASSPPTTGNSPLHF.

This clonotype was counted ten times or more. The CDR3 sequence is CASSRGTGNTEAFF. DNA of the CDR3: TGTGCCAGCAGCCGCGGGACGGGGAACACTGAAGCTTTCTTT. J is TRBJ1-1 and V is TRBV12-3 or TRBV12-4, with D possibly matching TRBD1 (5 bases). The CDR3 is 14 residues long. Trimming removed 6 bases from V and 1 base from J, with 12 bases in between.

This clonotype has a count of ten or more. The chain employs TRBV5-8 and TRBJ2-1, with D unresolved. Germline CDR1 reads SGHTS; CDR2 reads YDEGEE. With 0 bases removed from V and 2 bases from J, the gap between germline ends came to 9 bases. The length of the CDR3 is 15 residues. CDR3 sequence reads: CASSLEGVAYNEQFF. The CDR3 bases are TGTGCCAGCAGCTTGGAAGGCGTCGCCTACAATGAGCAGTTCTTC.

There are a few counts of this clonotype. The genes are TRBV30 and TRBJ2-7; weak D call: TRBD2 (5 bases). The CDR3 extends over 13 amino acids. Trimming removed 0 bases at V and 4 bases at J, with 10 bases between. In germline, CDR1 is GTSNPN, CDR2 SVGIG (reference sequence). The CDR3 protein is CAWSVTGVYEQYF. CDR3 sequence (DNA): TGTGCCTGGAGTGTAACCGGGGTGTACGAGCAGTACTTC.

V is TRBV19 and J is TRBJ2-3; TRBD2 matches at 8 bases. Germline CDR1 is LNHDA and CDR2 is SQIVND (reference sequence). The junction had 4 bases not matched to a gene; V was cut back by 5 bases and J by 3 bases. The length of the CDR3 is 14 residues. The CDR3 reads CASSSGLVTDTQYF. The CDR3 DNA reads TGTGCCAGTAGTTCGGGACTAGTAACAGATACGCAGTATTTT.

In its sample, this clonotype was seen a few times. This chain links TRBV20-1 with TRBJ2-1, with 8 bases lining up with TRBD2. J lost 9 bases, V lost 0 bases, and 10 bases had no gene match. The CDR3 runs to 15 residues. Germline-derived CDR1 and CDR2 are DFQATT and SNEGSKA (reference sequence). Written as DNA, the CDR3 is TGCAGTGCTAGAGATCAGGACGGGGGGGCCCTTGAGCAGTTCTTC. It codes for CSARDQDGGALEQFF.

This clonotype was seen ten or more times. J is TRBJ2-2 and V is TRBV7-2, with a possible D match to TRBD2 (6 bases). CDR1 is SGHTA and CDR2 is FQGNSA in the germline V gene. V lost 0 bases, J lost 5 bases, and 10 bases lay in between. The CDR3 is made up of 15 amino acids. In nucleotides, the CDR3 is TGTGCCAGCAGCTTAGCTAGCGGTTATACCGGGGAGCTGTTTTTT. Its protein product is CASSLASGYTGELFF. The full variable domain, rest sourced from reference TRBV7-2 and TRBJ2-2, is GAGVSQSPSNKVTEKGKDVELRCDPISGHTALYWYRQSLGQGLEFLIYFQGNSAPDKSGLPSDRFSAERTGGSVSTLTIQRTQQEDSAVYLCASSLASGYTGELFFGEGSRLTVL.